The 14 T cell receptor beta chains listed next were all sequenced from one sample in a study of response to subunit inactivated influenza vaccine. MiXCR was run by TCRdb on the RT-PCR reads, yielding one entry per CDR3 protein. The repertoire holds 490,000 or so distinct CDR3 sequences, around 8% seen once, with 10% to 15% in the top ten. The input for sequencing was PBMCs from blood, taken less than 25 months after vaccination. These TCRs come from a man between 50 and 69 years old who received an inactivated influenza vaccine.

Many counts were recorded for this clonotype. The chain is built from TRBV20-1 and TRBJ2-7; D is ambiguous. Trimming shortened V by 0 bases and J by 5 bases, and 11 bases separated the two germline ends. Germline V CDR1 and CDR2: DFQATT, SNEGSKA (reference sequence). The CDR3 length is 13 residues. In DNA form, the CDR3 reads TGCAGTGCTAGAGATTTAGCCGATCACGAGCAGTACTTC. It encodes CSARDLADHEQYF.

The V and J genes are TRBV7-2 and TRBJ2-2; D ambiguous. The CDR3 length is 15 residues. The V end was cut by 5 bases, the J end by 0 bases, with 10 bases between. The germline V gene encodes CDR1 SGHTA and CDR2 FQGNSA. The CDR3 loop reads CASSPGRTNTGELFF. In DNA, the CDR3 is TGTGCCAGCAGCCCCGGACGGACGAACACCGGGGAGCTGTTTTTT.

This clonotype was observed at least ten times. V is TRBV19 and J is TRBJ1-1, with D unresolved. V lost 9 bases to trimming and J lost 3 bases, with 14 bases between them. Germline V gene lookup returns CDR1 LNHDA and CDR2 SQIVND (reference sequence). This CDR3 has 13 residues. The CDR3 DNA reads as TGTGCCAGCACAGAGTACGGGGACACTGAAGCTTTCTTT. Amino acids: CASTEYGDTEAFF.

This clonotype was seen just once. The chain couples TRBV20-1 to TRBJ2-4; D possibly corresponds to TRBD1 (5 bases). The CDR3 consists of 15 residues. The ends were cut back, 2 bases at V and 6 bases at J, with 17 bases in the middle. Germline-derived CDR1 and CDR2 are DFQATT and SNEGSKA (reference sequence). The CDR3 DNA follows: TGCAGTGCTAGAAGTGGAAGGGGCGTCAGAAACATTCAGTACTTC. Translating gives CSARSGRGVRNIQYF.

At least ten counts were recorded for this clonotype. The chain uses TRBV20-1 and TRBJ2-1; 8 nucleotides align to TRBD2. From germline, CDR1 is DFQATT and CDR2 SNEGSKA (reference sequence). V was clipped by 5 bases and J by 3 bases; unmatched bases: 3. CDR3 length: 13 residues. In DNA form, the CDR3 reads TGCAGTGCTCGTAGCGGGAACTACAATGAGCAGTTCTTC. It encodes CSARSGNYNEQFF.

Many counts were recorded for this clonotype. The J gene is TRBJ1-2, the V gene TRBV4-2, with 7 bases fitting TRBD1. Germline CDR1 LGHNA, CDR2 YNFKEQ. After removal of 2 bases from V and 4 bases from J, the junction contained 7 bases not matched to a gene. The CDR3 sequence is 15 residues long. CDR3: CASSQPGQPSYGYTF. The DNA for the CDR3 is TGTGCCAGCAGCCAACCGGGACAGCCGAGCTATGGCTACACCTTC.

Many counts were recorded for this clonotype. The rearrangement uses TRBV12-3 or TRBV12-4 and TRBJ1-6; 9 bases are a match to TRBD1. The CDR3 runs 14 residues. Germline trimming cut 6 bases from V and 5 bases from J; bases unmatched to any gene: 2. The CDR3 DNA follows: TGTGCCAGCAGCTGGACAGGGGATAATTCACCCCTCCACTTT. Translation: CASSWTGDNSPLHF.

In this sample, this clonotype turned up a few times. This chain joins TRBV27 and TRBJ2-7, with 9 bases matching TRBD1. Germline-derived CDR1 and CDR2 are MNHEY and SMNVEV (reference sequence). Trimming cost V 3 bases and J 5 bases; bases outside gene matches: 8. The CDR3 spans 15 residues. The CDR3 DNA follows: TGTGCCAGCAGTTTCGTTCGGGACAGGGCTAACGAGCAGTACTTC. Protein: CASSFVRDRANEQYF.

This clonotype was observed many times. The genes are TRBV9 and TRBJ2-2; possibly TRBD2 for D (6 bases). CDR1 and CDR2 (germline): SGDLS, YYNGEE. The CDR3 is 19 residues long. V was pared by 0 bases and J by 5 bases, with 23 bases between. CDR3 loop: CASSVAISAGTGGTGELFF. The CDR3 region has the DNA TGTGCCAGCAGCGTAGCCATCTCGGCCGGGACTGGGGGAACCGGGGAGCTGTTTTTT.

The chain links TRBV24-1 to TRBJ2-5; TRBD1 agrees at 8 bases. The trim removed 4 bases at V and 0 bases at J, leaving 3 bases unmatched. The CDR3 spans 15 residues. Germline loops: CDR1 KGHDR, CDR2 SFDVKD. The CDR3 bases are TGTGCCACCAGTGACCCGACAGGGGACCAAGAGACCCAGTACTTC. Translation: CATSDPTGDQETQYF.

This clonotype was recorded at least ten times. The gene calls are TRBV21-1 and TRBJ2-3; TRBD1, the table's D call, lacks a check against the DNA. TRBV21-1 is given as a pseudogene. CDR3 size: 16 residues. In DNA form, the CDR3 reads TGTGCCAGCAGCAAAGATAAACAGGGGATGGCAGATACGCAGTATTTT. Protein: CASSKDKQGMADTQYF.

This clonotype was detected many times. The chain couples TRBV5-1 to TRBJ1-1, with 7 bases that match TRBD1. The CDR3 runs 14 residues. CDR1 and CDR2 from the germline V gene are SGHRS and YFSETQ. The V gene end was trimmed by 2 bases and the J gene end by 1 base; junction bases not matched to a gene: 2. CDR3 sequence reads: CASSFRDRNTEAFF. The CDR3 coding sequence is TGCGCCAGCAGCTTTCGGGACAGGAACACTGAAGCTTTCTTT. Together with reference TRBV5-1 and TRBJ1-1, the CDR3 gives the full variable domain: KAGVTQTPRYLIKTRGQQVTLSCSPISGHRSVSWYQQTPGQGLQFLFEYFSETQRNKGNFPGRFSGRQFSNSRSEMNVSTLELGDSALYLCASSFRDRNTEAFFGQGTRLTVV.

The V and J genes are TRBV27 and TRBJ2-7; D may be TRBD1 (6 bases). V lost 3 bases, J lost 5 bases, and 17 bases lay in between. The CDR3 loop spans 15 amino acids. Germline-derived CDR1 and CDR2 are MNHEY and SMNVEV (reference sequence). The CDR3 nucleotides read TGTGCCAGCAGTTTCGGGGTCACAGGGCCCCACGAGCAGTACTTC. Translated, it gives CASSFGVTGPHEQYF.

This clonotype has at least ten counts. This chain joins TRBV4-2 and TRBJ1-6; 7 bases are a match to TRBD1. Germline V lookup: CDR1 LGHNA, CDR2 YNFKEQ. With V trimmed by 0 bases and J by 13 bases, 15 bases remained unmatched. The CDR3 sequence is 17 residues long. The CDR3 spells CASSQEWGTVSLLPLHF. In nucleotides, the CDR3 is TGTGCCAGCAGCCAAGAATGGGGGACAGTGTCCCTATTGCCCCTCCACTTT.